This T cell receptor (beta chain) was sequenced for a study of technical replicates of blood from a handful of donors (dated by TCRdb to between 2016 and 2019). Receptor libraries were prepared by the immunoSEQ multiplex PCR assay. The table was pulled from immuneACCESS by TCRdb, which kept in-frame rearrangements only. Such tables lose some clones; where checked, under half of the loss comes from unresolved V genes, and the rest has no known cause. Recorded for this sample are roughly 93,000 clones; nearly 97% of them occurred a single time. 0.2% to 0.3% of the sample is in the top ten clones. A remark on this clone: The specificity of this receptor is unknown. One base away there is no much larger clone; base qualities are not given.

The CDR3 sequence holds 15 residues, the cysteine and phenylalanine included. The only DNA kept is the CDR3, 45 bases in frame from the first base. CDR1 SGHTA and CDR2 FQGNSA were looked up in the germline V gene. V was cut back by 4 bases and J by 0 bases, leaving a gap of 13 bases between them. The sample was T cells isolated from PBMCs. This sequence was found in a human donor in good health. Recombination joined TRBV7-2 with TRBJ2-7; TRBD1 is a possible D gene, resting on 5 matching bases. The CDR3 has the sequence CASSYTGDSSYEQYF. The DNA is as follows: TGTGCCAGCAGCTATACAGGAGATAGCTCCTACGAGCAGTACTTC.